At least ten counts were recorded for the clone carrying this T cell receptor beta chain. TCRdb re-analysed the PCR reads in MiXCR, keeping a single row per CDR3 protein. In the table there are approximately 590,000 distinct CDR3 sequences, roughly 25% of which are singletons. The record originates from a study of molecular identifiers for immune sequencing clone quantification. Germline-derived CDR1 and CDR2 are SEHNR and FQNEAQ (reference sequence). The V end lost 7 bases, the J end lost 6 bases, and 16 bases lay between the germline ends. The CDR3 has 13 amino acids. The specimen sequenced was naive CD8+ T cells from blood, with Jurkat cell RNA spiked in. Subset here: FACS-sorted CD8+CD4-CCR7+CD45RA+ naive T cells. The chain couples TRBV7-9 to TRBJ2-7; perhaps D is TRBD1 or TRBD2 (5 bases each). This clonotype was obtained from a human donor in good health. Some libraries in this study had Jurkat cell RNA spiked in. CDR3 nucleotide sequence: TGTGCCAGCACCGAGGGGACGGGCGGCGAGCAGTACTTC. Encoded protein: CASTEGTGGEQYF.